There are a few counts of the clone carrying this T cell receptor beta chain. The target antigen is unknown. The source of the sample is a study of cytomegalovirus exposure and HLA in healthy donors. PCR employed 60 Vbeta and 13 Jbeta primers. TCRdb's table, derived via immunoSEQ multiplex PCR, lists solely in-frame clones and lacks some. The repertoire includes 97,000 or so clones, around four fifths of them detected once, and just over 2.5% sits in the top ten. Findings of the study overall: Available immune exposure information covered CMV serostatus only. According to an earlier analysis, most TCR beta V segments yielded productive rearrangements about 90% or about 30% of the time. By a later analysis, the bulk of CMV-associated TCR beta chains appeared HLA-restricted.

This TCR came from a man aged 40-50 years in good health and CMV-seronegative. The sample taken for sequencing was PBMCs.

DNA of the CDR3: TGTGCCAGCAGCCTTCGACAGGGTTCAGGGACAGATACGCAGTATTTT. Its translation is CASSLRQGSGTDTQYF. This rearrangement joins TRBV11-3 to TRBJ2-3; 7 positions agree with TRBD1. The junction had 11 bases not matched to a gene; V was cut back by 5 bases and J by 3 bases. The germline V gene encodes CDR1 SGHNT and CDR2 YENEEA. The CDR3 has 16 amino acids. Using reference TRBV11-3 and TRBJ2-3 for the parts outside the CDR3, the full variable domain is EAGVVQSPRYKIIEKKQPVAFWCNPISGHNTLYWYLQNLGQGPELLIRYENEEAVDDSQLPKDRFSAERLKGVDSTLKIQPAELGDSAVYLCASSLRQGSGTDTQYFGPGTRLTVL.